This T cell receptor (beta chain) was documented in a study of blood T cell repertoires in COVID-19. Looking at the study overall: Nucleic acid was either cDNA or gDNA, and it came from T cells, B-cell-depleted T cells, or PBMCs.

CDR3 length: 15 amino acids. V lost 1 base and J 3 bases, leaving 12 bases between the germline ends. Germline V gives CDR1 WSHSY, CDR2 SAAADI. The assay was immunoSEQ multiplex PCR, and TCRdb's table has in-frame clones only and misses some. This sample has approximately 130,000 clones, with roughly three quarters found just once. The genes are TRBV10-2 and TRBJ1-1; no reliable D call. Sequencing was performed on peripheral blood. This sequence originates from a human donor in a cohort sampled during active COVID-19. This chain's CDR3 is CASSEWKGEDTEAFF. CDR3 sequence (DNA): TGCGCCAGCAGTGAGTGGAAGGGAGAGGACACTGAAGCTTTCTTT.